This is a list of T cell receptor beta chains from one sample in a study of blood T cell repertoires in COVID-19. The table came from immunoSEQ multiplex PCR; TCRdb's copy has only in-frame clones and leaves some out. Here the sample spans tens of thousands of clones, about 90% being singletons. The sequenced sample consisted of peripheral blood. These receptors all come from a man aged 45-65 years with COVID-19, enrolled during active disease. Both conserved end residues are part of each CDR3. Each record gives: CDR3 length, clone size, V gene, D gene, J gene, CDR3 protein, CDR3 DNA. D genes are given only for firm matches. Clone size is not always given. Where it is, it says once, few, many or a class for expanded clones.

13	-	TRBV6-2/TRBV6-3	TRBD1	TRBJ1-2	CASSDRVAGGYTF	TGTGCCAGCAGTGACAGGGTCGCGGGCGGCTACACCTTC
15	-	TRBV10-3	-	TRBJ1-5	CAISEFRQSNQPQHF	TGTGCCATCAGTGAGTTCAGACAGAGCAATCAGCCCCAGCATTTT
14	-	TRBV19	-	TRBJ2-2	CASRLRSAIGELFF	TGTGCCAGTAGGCTCCGGAGCGCCATCGGGGAGCTGTTTTTT
12	-	TRBV5-5	-	TRBJ2-7	CASSPGGHEQYF	TGTGCCAGCAGCCCCGGAGGGCACGAGCAGTACTTC
15	-	TRBV7-2	TRBD1	TRBJ2-7	CASSSTGTGPYEQYF	TGTGCCAGCAGCTCAACCGGGACAGGGCCCTACGAGCAGTACTTC
18	-	TRBV30	TRBD2	TRBJ2-3	CAWTPRSWQRGGIDTQYF	TGTGCCTGGACACCCCGGAGTTGGCAGCGGGGGGGAATAGATACGCAGTATTTT
13	-	TRBV7-7	TRBD1	TRBJ2-7	CASSLGQGHEQYF	TGTGCTAGCAGCTTGGGACAGGGCCACGAGCAGTACTTC
14	once	TRBV30	-	TRBJ1-1	CAWSVPGMNTEAFF	TGTGCCTGGAGTGTGCCAGGGATGAACACTGAAGCTTTCTTT
16	-	TRBV19	TRBD1	TRBJ2-3	CASRPPPGQGADTQYF	TGTGCCAGTAGGCCCCCCCCGGGACAGGGGGCAGATACGCAGTATTTT
17	once	TRBV6-2/TRBV6-3	-	TRBJ2-3	CASSYWPGQGGPDTQYF	TGTGCCAGCAGTTACTGGCCAGGGCAGGGAGGCCCAGATACGCAGTATTTT
12	-	TRBV11-2	-	TRBJ1-2	CASSAHRDGYTF	TGTGCCAGCAGCGCACACAGGGACGGCTACACCTTC
15	-	TRBV2	-	TRBJ2-1	CASPRGGVSYNEQFF	TGTGCCAGCCCGAGGGGCGGGGTCTCCTACAATGAGCAGTTCTTC
13	-	TRBV28	TRBD2	TRBJ2-3	CASSRGGTDTQYF	TGTGCCAGCAGCCGGGGGGGCACAGATACGCAGTATTTT
13	-	TRBV19	-	TRBJ1-5	CASSFSSNQPQHF	TGTGCCAGTAGTTTTAGTAGCAATCAGCCCCAGCATTTT
14	-	TRBV24-1	-	TRBJ1-2	CATSDFDRSYGYTF	TGTGCCACCAGTGATTTTGACAGGTCCTATGGCTACACCTTC
14	-	TRBV10-2	TRBD1	TRBJ1-1	CASSGDRGHTEAFF	TGCGCCAGCAGTGGCGACAGGGGGCACACTGAAGCTTTCTTT
16	-	TRBV19	-	TRBJ2-5	CASSLSRTGRGETQYF	TGTGCCAGTAGTCTCAGCAGGACAGGGAGGGGAGAGACCCAGTACTTC
13	-	TRBV27	-	TRBJ2-7	CASSLFTGREQYF	TGTGCCAGCAGCCTTTTCACAGGGCGCGAGCAGTACTTC
14	-	TRBV28	-	TRBJ1-1	CASSRGGGGTEAFF	TGTGCCAGCAGCCGTGGTGGGGGGGGAACTGAAGCTTTCTTT
12	-	TRBV3-1/TRBV3-2	-	TRBJ2-5	CASSLQGQTQYF	TGTGCCAGCAGCCTACAGGGACAGACCCAGTACTTC
15	-	TRBV28	TRBD1	TRBJ1-2	CASSDTGGAHYGYTF	TGTGCCAGCAGTGATACAGGGGGCGCCCACTATGGCTACACCTTC
16	-	TRBV7-3	-	TRBJ2-2	CASSLTRASNTGELFF	TGTGCCAGCAGCTTAACCAGGGCTTCGAACACCGGGGAGCTGTTTTTT
15	-	TRBV5-1	-	TRBJ1-1	CASSLAAVRNTEAFF	TGCGCCAGCAGCTTGGCCGCGGTCAGGAACACTGAAGCTTTCTTT
14	few	TRBV11-2	-	TRBJ2-2	CASQPGGPTGELFF	TGTGCCAGCCAACCCGGGGGGCCCACCGGGGAGCTGTTTTTT
15	-	TRBV2	TRBD1	TRBJ2-1	CASSADRGSVNEQFF	TGTGCCAGCAGCGCGGACAGGGGTTCAGTAAATGAGCAGTTCTTC
14	-	TRBV3-1/TRBV3-2	-	TRBJ1-1	CASSQAQLNTEAFF	TGTGCCAGCAGCCAAGCACAGCTTAACACTGAAGCTTTCTTT
14	-	TRBV9	-	TRBJ2-1	CASSVGQGHNEQFF	TGTGCCAGCAGCGTAGGCCAGGGGCACAATGAGCAGTTCTTC
17	-	TRBV2	TRBD1	TRBJ1-4	CASSSGQGIRLSEKLFF	TGTGCCAGCAGTTCGGGACAGGGTATCCGATTGAGTGAAAAACTGTTTTTT
15	-	TRBV27	-	TRBJ2-1	CASSTRQQIYNEQFF	TGTGCCAGCAGTACCAGACAGCAGATCTACAATGAGCAGTTCTTC
15	-	TRBV4-2	TRBD1	TRBJ2-3	CASSQEQGAADTQYF	TGTGCCAGCAGCCAAGAACAGGGGGCCGCAGATACGCAGTATTTT
13	-	TRBV6-5	-	TRBJ1-1	CASTQGRWTEAFF	TGTGCCAGCACCCAGGGGCGATGGACTGAAGCTTTCTTT
12	-	TRBV7-3	TRBD2	TRBJ2-5	CASSLSGGDQYF	TGTGCCAGCAGCCTGTCGGGAGGGGACCAGTACTTC
13	-	TRBV6-1	-	TRBJ2-7	CASSEALVYEQYF	TGTGCCAGCAGTGAAGCGTTAGTCTACGAGCAGTACTTC
14	few	TRBV7-8	-	TRBJ1-1	CASNPRSMNTEAFF	TGTGCCAGCAACCCTAGGTCGATGAACACTGAAGCTTTCTTT
16	-	TRBV6-2/TRBV6-3	-	TRBJ1-5	CASSAKPAPSNQPQHF	TGTGCCAGCAGCGCCAAGCCTGCCCCTAGCAATCAGCCCCAGCATTTT
15	few	TRBV29-1	TRBD1	TRBJ1-3	CSVDKGGLSGNTIYF	TGCAGCGTAGACAAAGGGGGCCTCTCTGGAAACACCATATATTTT
15	-	TRBV9	TRBD1	TRBJ1-2	CASSERQGTNYGYTF	TGTGCCAGCAGCGAGCGACAGGGGACGAACTATGGCTACACCTTC
14	-	TRBV4-1	TRBD2	TRBJ2-7	CASSQGGAGLEQYF	TGCGCCAGCAGCCAAGGCGGAGCGGGGCTTGAGCAGTACTTC
17	-	TRBV2	-	TRBJ1-5	CASSRGGFSESNQPQHF	TGTGCCAGCAGTAGGGGGGGGTTTTCAGAAAGCAATCAGCCCCAGCATTTT
14	-	TRBV3-1/TRBV3-2	-	TRBJ2-7	CASSPQQGPYEQYF	TGTGCCAGCAGCCCCCAACAGGGCCCGTACGAGCAGTACTTC
16	-	TRBV19	TRBD2	TRBJ2-2	CASSIGSGGLTGELFF	TGTGCCAGTAGTATTGGTAGCGGGGGGCTCACCGGGGAGCTGTTTTTT
16	-	TRBV7-6	-	TRBJ2-7	CASSLSITDKTYEQYF	TGTGCCAGCAGCTTATCGATCACGGACAAAACCTACGAGCAGTACTTC
13	-	TRBV2	-	TRBJ1-1	CASRSTPNTEAFF	TGTGCCAGCAGGTCGACACCTAACACTGAAGCTTTCTTT